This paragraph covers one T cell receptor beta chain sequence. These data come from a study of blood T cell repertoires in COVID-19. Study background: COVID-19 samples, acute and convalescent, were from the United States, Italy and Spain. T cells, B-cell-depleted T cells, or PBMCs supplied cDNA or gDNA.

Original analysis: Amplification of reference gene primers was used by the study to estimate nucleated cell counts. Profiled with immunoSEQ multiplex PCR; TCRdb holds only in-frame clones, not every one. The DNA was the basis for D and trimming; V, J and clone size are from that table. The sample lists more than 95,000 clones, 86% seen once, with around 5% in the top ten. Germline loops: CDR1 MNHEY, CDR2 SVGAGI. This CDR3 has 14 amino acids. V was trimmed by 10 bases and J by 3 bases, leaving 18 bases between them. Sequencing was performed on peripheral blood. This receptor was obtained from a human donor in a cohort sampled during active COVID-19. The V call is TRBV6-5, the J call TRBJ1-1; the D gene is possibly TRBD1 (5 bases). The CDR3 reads CATLIETGYTEAFF. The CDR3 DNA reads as TGTGCCACCCTAATTGAAACAGGTTACACTGAAGCTTTCTTT.